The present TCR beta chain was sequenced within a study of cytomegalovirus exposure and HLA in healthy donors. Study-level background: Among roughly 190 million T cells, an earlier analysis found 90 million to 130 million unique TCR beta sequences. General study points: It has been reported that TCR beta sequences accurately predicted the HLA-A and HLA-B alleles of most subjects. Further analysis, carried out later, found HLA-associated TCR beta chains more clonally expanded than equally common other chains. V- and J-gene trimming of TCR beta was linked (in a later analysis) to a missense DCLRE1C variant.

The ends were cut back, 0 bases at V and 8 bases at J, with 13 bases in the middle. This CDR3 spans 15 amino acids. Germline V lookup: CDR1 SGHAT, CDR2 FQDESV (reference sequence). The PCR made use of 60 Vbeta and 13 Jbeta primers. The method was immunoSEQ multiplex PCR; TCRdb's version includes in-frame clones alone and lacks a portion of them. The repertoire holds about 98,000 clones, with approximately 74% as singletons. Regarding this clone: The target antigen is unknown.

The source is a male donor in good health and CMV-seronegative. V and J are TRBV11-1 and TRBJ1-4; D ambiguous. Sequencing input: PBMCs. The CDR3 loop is CASSLAAGIPEKLFF. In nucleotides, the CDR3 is TGTGCCAGCAGCTTAGCGGCAGGAATTCCAGAAAAACTGTTTTTT.